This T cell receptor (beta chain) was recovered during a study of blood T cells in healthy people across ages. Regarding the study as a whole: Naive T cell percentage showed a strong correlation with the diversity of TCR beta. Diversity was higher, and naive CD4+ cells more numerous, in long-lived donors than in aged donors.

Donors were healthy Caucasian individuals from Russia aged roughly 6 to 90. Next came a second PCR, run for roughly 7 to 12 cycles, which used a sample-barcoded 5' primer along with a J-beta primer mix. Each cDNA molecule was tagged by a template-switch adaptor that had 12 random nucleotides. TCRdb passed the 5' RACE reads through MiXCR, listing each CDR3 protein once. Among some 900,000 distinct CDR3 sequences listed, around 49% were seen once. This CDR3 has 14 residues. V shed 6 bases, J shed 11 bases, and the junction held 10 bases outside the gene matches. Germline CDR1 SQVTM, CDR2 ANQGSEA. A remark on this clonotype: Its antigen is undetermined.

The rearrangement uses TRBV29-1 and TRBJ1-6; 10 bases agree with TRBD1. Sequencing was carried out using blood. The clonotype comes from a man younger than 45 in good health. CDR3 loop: CSVGTGVSRTPLHF. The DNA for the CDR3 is TGCAGCGTCGGGACAGGGGTCAGTCGGACACCCCTCCACTTT.